Listed below are T cell receptor beta chains from one sample, sequenced in a study of OX40 agonist ivuxolimab in advanced cancers. Clones were sequenced by immunoSEQ multiplex PCR, and TCRdb holds only the in-frame ones, with some missing. Here the sample spans about 68,000 clones, around 86% being singletons. This sample comprised CD4+ or CD8+ T cells sorted from blood, obtained in a trial of the OX40 agonist ivuxolimab. These receptors all come from an adult with an advanced solid tumor such as melanoma, head and neck, liver or kidney cancer. The CDR3 runs from the conserved cysteine through the conserved F or W. Fields, in order: J gene, V gene, CDR3 protein.

J: TRBJ2-2; V: TRBV12-5; CDR3: CASGYWTGPTGELFF
J: TRBJ2-2; V: TRBV29-1; CDR3: CSVGVAGGPGGELFF
J: TRBJ2-1; V: TRBV5-4; CDR3: CASSPPSGSYNEQFF
J: TRBJ1-6; V: TRBV6-5; CDR3: CASSYSLDRLNSPLHF
J: TRBJ1-2; V: TRBV6-5; CDR3: CASTNYGRNYGYTF
J: TRBJ1-2; V: TRBV19; CDR3: CASRSDGYGYTF
J: TRBJ2-3; V: TRBV5-4; CDR3: CASSSSSTADTQYF
J: TRBJ1-5; V: TRBV7-2; CDR3: CASSLELFKDQPQHF
J: TRBJ2-5; V: TRBV14; CDR3: CASSPRTRGTQYF
J: TRBJ2-5; V: TRBV15; CDR3: CATSPTGTRETQYF
J: TRBJ2-7; V: TRBV30; CDR3: CAWSKTGVREQYF
J: TRBJ2-1; V: TRBV7-2; CDR3: CASSQQTSGYNEQFF
J: TRBJ1-4; V: TRBV25-1; CDR3: CASSATWQGPNEKLFF
J: TRBJ1-2; V: TRBV11-2; CDR3: CASTRDRNYGYTF
J: TRBJ1-4; V: TRBV30; CDR3: CAWSDSLEKLFF
J: TRBJ2-1; V: TRBV7-3; CDR3: CASSLARGIDNEQFF
J: TRBJ1-1; V: TRBV7-8; CDR3: CASSLRETGWTEAFF
J: TRBJ2-1; V: TRBV2; CDR3: CASTRDQLPLNEQFF
J: TRBJ2-7; V: TRBV6-5; CDR3: CATTPGGHLYEQYF
J: TRBJ2-1; V: TRBV4-2; CDR3: CASSFKALGNEQFF
J: TRBJ2-3; V: TRBV5-8; CDR3: CASSSGLAGGSTDTQYF
J: TRBJ2-7; V: TRBV29-1; CDR3: CSVGQNYEQYF
J: TRBJ2-5; V: TRBV5-1; CDR3: CASSLGEGLETQYF
J: TRBJ2-3; V: TRBV6-1; CDR3: CAIESHTANTQYF
J: TRBJ1-1; V: TRBV7-8; CDR3: CASSPGWNTEAFF
J: TRBJ1-5; V: TRBV27; CDR3: CASSFARGDQPQHF
J: TRBJ1-1; V: TRBV5-1; CDR3: CASSFSRQTTEAFF
J: TRBJ2-7; V: TRBV11-2; CDR3: CASSLDFRVSRGPTYEQYF
J: TRBJ2-6; V: TRBV6-1; CDR3: CASSASQGVDGANVLTF
J: TRBJ1-1; V: TRBV6-5; CDR3: CASSTAVTEAFF
J: TRBJ1-2; V: TRBV9; CDR3: CASSPYVAGGNGYTF
J: TRBJ1-1; V: TRBV9; CDR3: CASSPAGIANTEAFF
J: TRBJ2-7; V: TRBV2; CDR3: CASSSADRNEQYF
J: TRBJ1-1; V: TRBV2; CDR3: CASIGTVTREAFF
J: TRBJ1-1; V: TRBV7-3; CDR3: CASSLQGNTEAFF
J: TRBJ2-7; V: TRBV7-2; CDR3: CASSLGAVYEQYF
J: TRBJ2-6; V: TRBV30; CDR3: CAWSVRRSTGPWRDLRGANVLTF
J: TRBJ1-1; V: TRBV7-3; CDR3: CASSIRQGGEAFF
J: TRBJ2-5; V: TRBV11-2; CDR3: CASSLSNPETQYF
J: TRBJ2-7; V: TRBV4-2; CDR3: CASSQGDSLGEQYF
J: TRBJ2-1; V: TRBV4-1; CDR3: CASSQVDIVSYNEQFF
J: TRBJ1-1; V: TRBV7-9; CDR3: CASSLESWNTEAFF
J: TRBJ1-1; V: TRBV5-1; CDR3: CASSLSRGGGTEAFF
J: TRBJ2-5; V: TRBV5-1; CDR3: CASSFGRGIETQYF
J: TRBJ1-6; V: TRBV9; CDR3: CASSVAPSIFPGNSPLHF
J: TRBJ2-5; V: TRBV21-1; CDR3: CASSKARGGQETQYF
J: TRBJ1-2; V: TRBV6-5; CDR3: CASSFTAPTGGYTF
J: TRBJ2-6; V: TRBV15; CDR3: CATSRDVGSGANVLTF
J: TRBJ2-1; V: TRBV5-1; CDR3: CASLGPGQGAGEQFF
J: TRBJ1-1; V: TRBV5-1; CDR3: CASSSGGGYTEAFF
J: TRBJ2-5; V: TRBV4-2; CDR3: CASSRDYLEETQYF
J: TRBJ2-7; V: TRBV19; CDR3: CASSIWTSGTYEQYF
J: TRBJ2-7; V: TRBV21-1; CDR3: CASSKRPGWGHFYEQYF
J: TRBJ2-1; V: TRBV7-2; CDR3: CASSLQALAGAEQFF
J: TRBJ2-3; V: TRBV9; CDR3: CASSVRGVGTDTQYF
J: TRBJ2-2; V: TRBV5-1; CDR3: CASSLGTASNTGELFF
J: TRBJ1-6; V: TRBV18; CDR3: CASSSAPHLDSPLHF
J: TRBJ2-5; V: TRBV18; CDR3: CASSPFQEAQETQYF
J: TRBJ2-7; V: TRBV7-8; CDR3: CASSRVSREQYF
J: TRBJ2-1; V: TRBV6-5; CDR3: CASSGGGSYNEQFF